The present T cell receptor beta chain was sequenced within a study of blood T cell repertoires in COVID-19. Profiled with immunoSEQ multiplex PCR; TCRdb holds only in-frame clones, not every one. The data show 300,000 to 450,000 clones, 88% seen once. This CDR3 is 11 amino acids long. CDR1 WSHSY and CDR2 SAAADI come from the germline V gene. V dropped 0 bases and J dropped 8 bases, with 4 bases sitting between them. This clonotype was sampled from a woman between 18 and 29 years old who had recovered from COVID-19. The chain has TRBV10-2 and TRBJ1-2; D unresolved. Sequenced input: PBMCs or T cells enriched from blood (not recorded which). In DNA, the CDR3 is TGCGCCAGCAGTGAGTCTATAGGCTACACCTTC. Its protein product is CASSESIGYTF.